This note documents a single T cell receptor beta chain sequence. The entry originates in a study of blood T cell repertoires in COVID-19. Study-wide background: T cells, B-cell-depleted T cells, or PBMCs supplied cDNA or gDNA.

The CDR3 covers 16 residues. From germline, CDR1 is SGHAT and CDR2 FQNNGV. J gave up 7 bases and V 1 base, and 10 bases lay outside the gene matches. Assay: immunoSEQ multiplex PCR; the TCRdb copy retains only in-frame clones and omits some. The sample records around 200,000 clones, around nine tenths being singletons. The chain combines TRBV11-2 with TRBJ2-1; 7 bases map to TRBD2. This TCR came from a middle-aged man with active or convalescent COVID-19. The specimen was peripheral blood. CDR3 DNA: TGTGCCAGCAGCTTAGTGATCGGGGGGATGGTAAATGAGCAGTTCTTC. It yields the protein CASSLVIGGMVNEQFF.